These T cell receptor beta chains were read from a single sample in a study of control samples from healthy donors and cancer patients. Repertoires were generated with immunoSEQ multiplex PCR, while TCRdb's copy carries only in-frame clones and drops some. The sample contains fewer than 150,000 clones, around 93% of which appear only once. What was sequenced was blood. The source of these receptors is a man aged 18-30 years in good health. The CDR3 runs from the conserved cysteine through the conserved F or W. Fields, in order: V gene, D gene, clone size, J gene, CDR3 DNA, CDR3 protein. A D gene is named only where the DNA matches it firmly. Only some rows state a clone size, as once, few, many or a class for expanded clones.

V gene: TRBV19
D gene: TRBD1
clone size: NA
J gene: TRBJ1-1
CDR3 DNA: TGTGCCAGTAGTCCAACCGACAGGGGGCAAACTGAAGCTTTCTTT
CDR3 protein: CASSPTDRGQTEAFF

V gene: TRBV19
D gene: NA
clone size: NA
J gene: TRBJ1-1
CDR3 DNA: TGTGCCAGTAGTATAGAACCCGTAAACACTGAAGCTTTCTTT
CDR3 protein: CASSIEPVNTEAFF

V gene: TRBV2
D gene: NA
clone size: once
J gene: TRBJ1-5
CDR3 DNA: TGTGCCGCTAAAGGGGATAGCAATCAGCCCCAGCATTTT
CDR3 protein: CAAKGDSNQPQHF

V gene: TRBV6-1
D gene: TRBD1
clone size: NA
J gene: TRBJ2-7
CDR3 DNA: TGTGCCAGCAGTGAAGTCAAGGTAGGGGGCGGTTTTTTTAGCTCCTACGAGCAGTACTTC
CDR3 protein: CASSEVKVGGGFFSSYEQYF

V gene: TRBV7-9
D gene: NA
clone size: once
J gene: TRBJ1-6
CDR3 DNA: TGTGCCAGCAGCTTAGACCGCATTGGTCGTCATTCACCCCTCCACTTT
CDR3 protein: CASSLDRIGRHSPLHF

V gene: TRBV7-9
D gene: NA
clone size: once
J gene: TRBJ1-4
CDR3 DNA: TGTGCCAGCAGCCCCCGGGAACTTAATGAAAAACTGTTTTTT
CDR3 protein: CASSPRELNEKLFF

V gene: TRBV27
D gene: NA
clone size: NA
J gene: TRBJ1-5
CDR3 DNA: TGTGCCAGCAGCCGGGGAGGGGGCAATCAGCCCCAGCATTTT
CDR3 protein: CASSRGGGNQPQHF

V gene: TRBV9
D gene: NA
clone size: once
J gene: TRBJ1-1
CDR3 DNA: TGTGCCAGCAGCGTAGCTACGGGGCAGAGAAACACTGAAGCTTTCTTT
CDR3 protein: CASSVATGQRNTEAFF

V gene: TRBV9
D gene: TRBD1
clone size: NA
J gene: TRBJ1-1
CDR3 DNA: TGTGCCAGCAGCGAGCAATCGGACAGGGGGCTGAACACTGAAGCTTTCTTT
CDR3 protein: CASSEQSDRGLNTEAFF

V gene: TRBV6-5
D gene: NA
clone size: NA
J gene: TRBJ2-7
CDR3 DNA: TGTGCCAGCAGGTGGGCCAGCGTCTCCTACGAGCAGTACTTC
CDR3 protein: CASRWASVSYEQYF

V gene: TRBV6-1
D gene: TRBD2
clone size: NA
J gene: TRBJ2-7
CDR3 DNA: TGTGCCAGCAGTGAAAGGCAGGGTATACTAGCGGGGGGTTTCTACGAGCAGTACTTC
CDR3 protein: CASSERQGILAGGFYEQYF

V gene: TRBV4-1
D gene: NA
clone size: once
J gene: TRBJ1-4
CDR3 DNA: TGCGCCAGCAGGCGGACGGGTCAGAATGAAAAACTGTTTTTT
CDR3 protein: CASRRTGQNEKLFF

V gene: TRBV3-1/TRBV3-2
D gene: NA
clone size: NA
J gene: TRBJ1-1
CDR3 DNA: TGTGCCAGCAGCAAAAGTTCAACGGCTTTCTTT
CDR3 protein: CASSKSSTAFF

V gene: TRBV4-1
D gene: NA
clone size: NA
J gene: TRBJ1-5
CDR3 DNA: TGCGCCAGCAGCCCGGACAGAAATCAGCCCCAGCATTTT
CDR3 protein: CASSPDRNQPQHF

V gene: TRBV11-3
D gene: NA
clone size: once
J gene: TRBJ1-5
CDR3 DNA: TGTGCCAGCAGCTTACAGGGGTCTCGCATGGGCCGTCAGCCCCAGCATTTT
CDR3 protein: CASSLQGSRMGRQPQHF

V gene: TRBV4-1
D gene: NA
clone size: once
J gene: TRBJ2-2
CDR3 DNA: TGCGCCAGCAGCTCATCCGGGGGCAGGGCCGGGGAGCTGTTTTTT
CDR3 protein: CASSSSGGRAGELFF

V gene: TRBV14
D gene: NA
clone size: NA
J gene: TRBJ1-1
CDR3 DNA: TGTGCCAGCAGCCAAGATGGAGGGACCCCTGAAGCTTTCTTT
CDR3 protein: CASSQDGGTPEAFF

V gene: TRBV7-8
D gene: NA
clone size: NA
J gene: TRBJ2-1
CDR3 DNA: TGTGCCAGCAGCTTAAGACTACCCTCGGGCAATGAGCAGTTCTTC
CDR3 protein: CASSLRLPSGNEQFF

V gene: TRBV5-1
D gene: NA
clone size: NA
J gene: TRBJ2-6
CDR3 DNA: TGCGCCAGCAGCTTGGAACCGGGTCTCGGGGCCAACGTCCTGACTTTC
CDR3 protein: CASSLEPGLGANVLTF

V gene: TRBV7-9
D gene: NA
clone size: NA
J gene: TRBJ1-5
CDR3 DNA: TGTGCCAGCAGCTTAGCTTCAGCTGGAGTAAATCAGCCCCAGCATTTT
CDR3 protein: CASSLASAGVNQPQHF

V gene: TRBV2
D gene: NA
clone size: NA
J gene: TRBJ1-2
CDR3 DNA: TGTGCCAGCATGGGAACGGGGACTGGCTACACCTTC
CDR3 protein: CASMGTGTGYTF

V gene: TRBV6-4
D gene: NA
clone size: NA
J gene: TRBJ2-1
CDR3 DNA: TGTGCCAGCAGTGACTCGAGGACATCAAATCGGAATGAGCAGTTCTTC
CDR3 protein: CASSDSRTSNRNEQFF

V gene: TRBV2
D gene: TRBD1
clone size: once
J gene: TRBJ2-2
CDR3 DNA: TGTGCCAGCAGGGAGACAGGGGGCACCGGGGAGCTGTTTTTT
CDR3 protein: CASRETGGTGELFF

V gene: TRBV15
D gene: NA
clone size: few
J gene: TRBJ1-2
CDR3 DNA: TGTGCCACCAGCACCAGGACAGCGGCTGGCTACACCTTC
CDR3 protein: CATSTRTAAGYTF

V gene: TRBV4-2
D gene: NA
clone size: NA
J gene: TRBJ1-5
CDR3 DNA: TGTGCCAGCAGCCGAGATGAGGATCAGCCCCAGCATTTT
CDR3 protein: CASSRDEDQPQHF

V gene: TRBV28
D gene: NA
clone size: NA
J gene: TRBJ2-2
CDR3 DNA: TGTGCCAGCAGTGGTGGCACGAACACCGGGGAGCTGTTTTTT
CDR3 protein: CASSGGTNTGELFF

V gene: TRBV10-3
D gene: TRBD1
clone size: NA
J gene: TRBJ1-5
CDR3 DNA: TGTGCCATCAGTGGGGACAGGGGTGGTCAGCCCCAGCATTTT
CDR3 protein: CAISGDRGGQPQHF

V gene: TRBV6-5
D gene: NA
clone size: NA
J gene: TRBJ2-7
CDR3 DNA: TGTGCCAGCAGTTATAACAGGGTGGTAAACGAGCAGTACTTC
CDR3 protein: CASSYNRVVNEQYF

V gene: TRBV7-8
D gene: TRBD2
clone size: NA
J gene: TRBJ2-1
CDR3 DNA: TGTGCCAGCAGCTTACTTGGGCGGGGGGGCGGCTATGAGCAGTTCTTC
CDR3 protein: CASSLLGRGGGYEQFF

V gene: TRBV2
D gene: TRBD1
clone size: few
J gene: TRBJ1-5
CDR3 DNA: TGTGCCAGCAGTTCGTCCCCGGGACAGGGCGACAGCAATCAGCCCCAGCATTTT
CDR3 protein: CASSSSPGQGDSNQPQHF

V gene: TRBV7-9
D gene: NA
clone size: NA
J gene: TRBJ2-1
CDR3 DNA: TGTGCCAGCAGCTTCACTACCAATGAGCAGTTCTTC
CDR3 protein: CASSFTTNEQFF

V gene: TRBV7-7
D gene: NA
clone size: NA
J gene: TRBJ1-5
CDR3 DNA: TGTGCCAGCAGTCCTCAAATCGGACAGCCCCAGCATTTT
CDR3 protein: CASSPQIGQPQHF

V gene: TRBV3-1/TRBV3-2
D gene: NA
clone size: NA
J gene: TRBJ2-1
CDR3 DNA: TGTGCCAGCAGCCAAGATCACCTAAACGATGAGCAGTTCTTC
CDR3 protein: CASSQDHLNDEQFF

V gene: TRBV5-1
D gene: NA
clone size: NA
J gene: TRBJ2-3
CDR3 DNA: TGCGCCAGCAGCTTAGGTCAGGGCCCAGATACGCAGTATTTT
CDR3 protein: CASSLGQGPDTQYF

V gene: TRBV5-1
D gene: NA
clone size: NA
J gene: TRBJ1-2
CDR3 DNA: TGCGCCAGCAGCCGTGAGGAAGAGGCCTATGGCTACACCTTC
CDR3 protein: CASSREEEAYGYTF

V gene: TRBV5-5
D gene: NA
clone size: NA
J gene: TRBJ2-4
CDR3 DNA: TGTGCCAGCAGCTTGGGGGGAACCAAAAACATTCAGTACTTC
CDR3 protein: CASSLGGTKNIQYF

V gene: TRBV14
D gene: NA
clone size: NA
J gene: TRBJ2-1
CDR3 DNA: TGTGCCAGCAGCCAAGAGAGGGGGGCAGAGGAGCAGTTCTTC
CDR3 protein: CASSQERGAEEQFF